This T cell receptor beta chain was found in a study of lymphopenia after photon versus proton radiotherapy. Measured with immunoSEQ multiplex PCR; TCRdb has only the in-frame clones, and not every one. The sample includes some 31,000 clones, about 87% of them seen just once. Germline CDR1 MNHNS, CDR2 SASEGT. The J segment lost 7 bases and the V segment lost 3 bases, leaving 8 bases of the junction unmatched. This CDR3 is built from 17 residues. This clone was found once. Sequences were derived from peripheral blood, sampled from a patient treated with proton-based radiotherapy. The genes are TRBV6-1 and TRBJ2-1; 14 bases align to TRBD2. The TCR originated in a woman in her 70s with pancreatic cancer. The CDR3 loop is CASSDWGTSGSWNEQFF. The CDR3 DNA follows: TGTGCCAGCAGTGACTGGGGGACTAGCGGGAGCTGGAATGAGCAGTTCTTC.